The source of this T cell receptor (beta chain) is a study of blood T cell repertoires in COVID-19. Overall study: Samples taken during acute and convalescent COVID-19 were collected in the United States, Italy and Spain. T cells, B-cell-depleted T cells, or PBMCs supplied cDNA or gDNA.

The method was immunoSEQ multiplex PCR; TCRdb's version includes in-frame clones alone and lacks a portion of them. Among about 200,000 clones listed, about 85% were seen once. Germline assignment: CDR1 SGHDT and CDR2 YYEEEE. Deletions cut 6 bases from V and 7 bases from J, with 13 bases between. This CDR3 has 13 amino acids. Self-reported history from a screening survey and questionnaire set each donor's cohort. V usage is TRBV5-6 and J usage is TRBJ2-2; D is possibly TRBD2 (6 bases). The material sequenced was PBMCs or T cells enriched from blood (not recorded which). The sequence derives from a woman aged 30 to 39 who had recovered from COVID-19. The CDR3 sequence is CASMREAGGELFF. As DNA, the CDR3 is TGTGCCAGCATGCGGGAAGCTGGCGGGGAGCTGTTTTTT.